This TCR beta chain was found in a study of blood T cell repertoires in COVID-19. For the study at large: From the United States, Italy and Spain came samples of acute and convalescent COVID-19. Sources were T cells, B-cell-depleted T cells, or PBMCs; the material itself was cDNA or gDNA.

Looked up from germline, CDR1 is LGHDT and CDR2 is YNNKEL (reference sequence). With 3 bases clipped from V and 2 bases from J, the junction kept 5 bases outside the gene matches. CDR3 size: 17 residues. In the original workflow: The authors estimated nucleated cell counts from reference gene primer amplification. Libraries were prepared by immunoSEQ multiplex PCR; TCRdb keeps only in-frame clonotypes and omits some of them. The V and J calls and clone size come from that table; D and trimming were worked out from the DNA. The data hold some 60,000 clones, with around four fifths observed a single time.

Sequenced input: peripheral blood. The chain has TRBV3-1 (or the pseudogene TRBV3-2) and TRBJ2-3, with 13 bases fitting TRBD2. This sequence was found in a human donor in a cohort sampled during active COVID-19. The CDR3 DNA reads TGTGCCAGCAGCCATCGGACTAGCGGGGGACACACAGATACGCAGTATTTT. Translated, it gives CASSHRTSGGHTDTQYF.